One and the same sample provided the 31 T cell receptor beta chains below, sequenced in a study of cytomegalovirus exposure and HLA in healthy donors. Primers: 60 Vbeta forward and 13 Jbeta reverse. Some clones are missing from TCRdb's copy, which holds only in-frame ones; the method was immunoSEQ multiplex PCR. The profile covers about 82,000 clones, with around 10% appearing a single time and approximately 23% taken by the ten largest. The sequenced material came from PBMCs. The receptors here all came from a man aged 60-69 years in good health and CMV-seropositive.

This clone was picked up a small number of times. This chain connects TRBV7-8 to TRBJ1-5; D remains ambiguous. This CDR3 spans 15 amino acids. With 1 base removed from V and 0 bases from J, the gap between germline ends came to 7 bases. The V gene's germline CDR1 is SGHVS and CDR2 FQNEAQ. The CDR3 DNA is TGTGCCAGCAGCTTAGAACCGGGTAGCAATCAGCCCCAGCATTTT. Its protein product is CASSLEPGSNQPQHF.

CDR3 DNA sequence: TGCGCCAGCAGCCAAACGGACTATCTGACAGACACAGATACGCAGTATTTT. The encoded protein is CASSQTDYLTDTDTQYF. The V gene is TRBV4-1, the J gene TRBJ2-3; the D gene is possibly TRBD2 (6 bases). This CDR3 has 17 amino acids. The germline gives CDR1 MGHRA, CDR2 YSYEKL. Trimming shortened V by 2 bases and J by 2 bases, and 17 bases separated the two germline ends.

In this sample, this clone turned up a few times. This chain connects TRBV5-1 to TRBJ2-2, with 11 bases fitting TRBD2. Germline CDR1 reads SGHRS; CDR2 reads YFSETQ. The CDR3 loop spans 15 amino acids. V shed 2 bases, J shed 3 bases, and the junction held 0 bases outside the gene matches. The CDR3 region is CASSFSGGDTGELFF. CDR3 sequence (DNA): TGCGCCAGCAGCTTTAGCGGGGGGGACACCGGGGAGCTGTTTTTT.

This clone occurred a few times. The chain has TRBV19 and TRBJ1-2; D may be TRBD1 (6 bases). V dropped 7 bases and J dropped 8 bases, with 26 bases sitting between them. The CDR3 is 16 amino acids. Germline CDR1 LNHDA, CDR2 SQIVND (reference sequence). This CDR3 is CASTEGVGLPFFGYTF. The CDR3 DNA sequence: TGTGCCAGTACCGAGGGGGTCGGACTGCCTTTCTTCGGCTACACCTTC.

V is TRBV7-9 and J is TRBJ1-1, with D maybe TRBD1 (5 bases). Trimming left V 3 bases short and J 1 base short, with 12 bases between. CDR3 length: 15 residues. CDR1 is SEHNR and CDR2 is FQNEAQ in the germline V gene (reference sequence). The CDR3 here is CASSFPGRANTEAFF. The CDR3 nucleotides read TGTGCCAGCAGCTTCCCAGGGAGGGCGAACACTGAAGCTTTCTTT.

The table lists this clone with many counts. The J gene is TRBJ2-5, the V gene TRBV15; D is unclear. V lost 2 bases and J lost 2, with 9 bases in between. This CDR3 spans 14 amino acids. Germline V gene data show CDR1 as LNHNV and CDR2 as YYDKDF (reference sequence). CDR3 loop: CATSRSITQETQYF. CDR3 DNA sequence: TGTGCCACCAGCAGATCAATAACACAAGAGACCCAGTACTTC.

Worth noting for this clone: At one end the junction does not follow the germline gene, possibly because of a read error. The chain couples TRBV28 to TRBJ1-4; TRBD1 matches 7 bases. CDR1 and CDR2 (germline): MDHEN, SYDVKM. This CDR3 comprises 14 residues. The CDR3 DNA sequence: TGTGCCAGCAGTTTACGACAGGGATTTGAAAGACTGTTTTTT. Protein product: CASSLRQGFERLFF. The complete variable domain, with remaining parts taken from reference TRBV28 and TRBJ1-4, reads DVKVTQSSRYLVKRTGEKVFLECVQDMDHENMFWYRQDPGLGLRLIYFSYDVKMKEKGDIPEGYSVSREKKERFSLILESASTNQTSMYLCASSLRQGFERLFFGSGTQLSVL.

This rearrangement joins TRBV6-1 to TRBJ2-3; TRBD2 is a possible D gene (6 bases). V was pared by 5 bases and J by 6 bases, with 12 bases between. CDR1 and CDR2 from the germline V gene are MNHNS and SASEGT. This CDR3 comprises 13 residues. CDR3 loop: CASSREPLDTQYF. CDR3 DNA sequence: TGTGCCAGCAGTCGGGAGCCCTTGGATACGCAGTATTTT.

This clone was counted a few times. CDR3 in amino acids: CASSPGGGNTGELFF. The CDR3 DNA sequence: TGTGCCAGCAGCCCCGGGGGGGGCAACACCGGGGAGCTGTTTTTT. This chain connects TRBV7-8 to TRBJ2-2; 8 nucleotides line up with TRBD2. The CDR3 contains 15 residues. V lost 5 bases to trimming and J lost 2 bases; unmatched junction nucleotides: 4. The germline gives CDR1 SGHVS, CDR2 FQNEAQ.

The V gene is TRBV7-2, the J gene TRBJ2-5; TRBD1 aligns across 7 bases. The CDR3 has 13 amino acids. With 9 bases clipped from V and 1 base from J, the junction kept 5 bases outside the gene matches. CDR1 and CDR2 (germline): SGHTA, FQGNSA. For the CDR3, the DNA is TGTGCCAGTTGTAGGGACAGCCAAGAGACCCAGTACTTC. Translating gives CASCRDSQETQYF.

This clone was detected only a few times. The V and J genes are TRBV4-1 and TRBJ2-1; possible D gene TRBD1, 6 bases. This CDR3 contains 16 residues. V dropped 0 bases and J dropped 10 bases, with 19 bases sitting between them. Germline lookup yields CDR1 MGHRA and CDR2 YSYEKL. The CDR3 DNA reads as TGCGCCAGCAGCCAAGACCTACCCCAGGGGCGAAACGAGCAGTTCTTC. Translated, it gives CASSQDLPQGRNEQFF.

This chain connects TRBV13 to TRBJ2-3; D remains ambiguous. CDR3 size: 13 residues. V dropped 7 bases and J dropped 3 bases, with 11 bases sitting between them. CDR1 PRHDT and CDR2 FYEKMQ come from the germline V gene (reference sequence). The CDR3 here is CASTTFLTDTQYF. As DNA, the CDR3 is TGTGCCAGCACCACATTCTTGACAGATACGCAGTATTTT.

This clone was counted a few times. CDR3 nucleotides: TGTGCCAGCAGCCCTCGCCTGGGGGGCGGGGGGGACACCGGGGAGCTGTTTTTT. Protein: CASSPRLGGGGDTGELFF. The chain links TRBV11-3 to TRBJ2-2; 9 positions match TRBD2. The CDR3 totals 18 residues. Germline-derived CDR1 and CDR2 are SGHNT and YENEEA. V was clipped by 5 bases and J by 3 bases; unmatched bases: 13.

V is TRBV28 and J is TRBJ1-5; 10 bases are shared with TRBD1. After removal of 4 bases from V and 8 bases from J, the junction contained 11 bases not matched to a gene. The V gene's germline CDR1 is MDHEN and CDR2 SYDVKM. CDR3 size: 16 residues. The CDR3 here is CASSYQTGGVSEPQHF. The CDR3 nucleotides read TGTGCCAGCAGTTACCAGACAGGGGGCGTTTCCGAGCCCCAGCATTTT. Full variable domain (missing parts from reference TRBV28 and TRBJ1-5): DVKVTQSSRYLVKRTGEKVFLECVQDMDHENMFWYRQDPGLGLRLIYFSYDVKMKEKGDIPEGYSVSREKKERFSLILESASTNQTSMYLCASSYQTGGVSEPQHFGDGTRLSIL.

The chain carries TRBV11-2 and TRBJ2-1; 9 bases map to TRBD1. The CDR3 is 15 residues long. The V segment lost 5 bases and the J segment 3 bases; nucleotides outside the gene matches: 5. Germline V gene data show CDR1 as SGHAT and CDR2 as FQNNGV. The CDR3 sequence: CASSKRGQGYNEQFF. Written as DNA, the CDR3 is TGTGCCAGCAGCAAGAGGGGACAGGGCTACAATGAGCAGTTCTTC. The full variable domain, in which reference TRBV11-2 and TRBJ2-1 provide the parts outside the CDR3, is EAGVAQSPRYKIIEKRQSVAFWCNPISGHATLYWYQQILGQGPKLLIQFQNNGVVDDSQLPKDRFSAERLKGVDSTLKIQPAKLEDSAVYLCASSKRGQGYNEQFFGPGTRLTVL.

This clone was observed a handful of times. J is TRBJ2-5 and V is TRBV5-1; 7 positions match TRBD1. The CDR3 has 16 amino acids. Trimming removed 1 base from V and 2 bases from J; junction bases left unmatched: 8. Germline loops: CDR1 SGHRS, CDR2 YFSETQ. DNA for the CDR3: TGCGCCAGCAGCTTGTCCACAGGGGCCGTTCAAGAGACCCAGTACTTC. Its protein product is CASSLSTGAVQETQYF.

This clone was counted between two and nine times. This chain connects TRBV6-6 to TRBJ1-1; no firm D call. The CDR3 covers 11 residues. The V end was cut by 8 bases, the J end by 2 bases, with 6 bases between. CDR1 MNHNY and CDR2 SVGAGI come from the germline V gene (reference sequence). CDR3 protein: CASAGNTEAFF. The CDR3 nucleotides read TGTGCCAGCGCGGGAAACACTGAAGCTTTCTTT.

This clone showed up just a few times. CDR3 sequence: CASSMARGGRTDTQYF. The DNA of the CDR3 is TGTGCCAGTAGTATGGCCCGGGGGGGTCGGACAGATACGCAGTATTTT. This chain uses TRBV19 with TRBJ2-3, with 8 bases identical to TRBD2. Germline CDR1 and CDR2: LNHDA and SQIVND (reference sequence). The CDR3 runs 16 residues. The V and J ends lost 3 bases and 3 bases, in that order; junction bases with no gene match: 8.

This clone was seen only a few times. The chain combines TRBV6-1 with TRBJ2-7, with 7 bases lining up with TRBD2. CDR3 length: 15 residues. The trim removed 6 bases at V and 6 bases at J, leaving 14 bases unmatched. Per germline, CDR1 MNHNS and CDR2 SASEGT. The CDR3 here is CASSRDGGGGSEQYV. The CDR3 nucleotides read TGTGCCAGCAGCCGGGATGGGGGGGGAGGTTCCGAGCAGTACGTC.

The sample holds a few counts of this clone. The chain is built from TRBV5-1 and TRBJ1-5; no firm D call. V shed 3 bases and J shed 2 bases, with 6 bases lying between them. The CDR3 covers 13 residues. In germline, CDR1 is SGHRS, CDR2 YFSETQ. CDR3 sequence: CASSWSGNQPQHF. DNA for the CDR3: TGCGCCAGCAGCTGGTCGGGCAATCAGCCCCAGCATTTT.

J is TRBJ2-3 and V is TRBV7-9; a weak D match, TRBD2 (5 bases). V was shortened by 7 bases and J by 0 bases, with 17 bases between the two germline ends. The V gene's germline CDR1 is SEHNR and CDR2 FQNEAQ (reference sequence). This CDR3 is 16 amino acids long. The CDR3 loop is CASTPIGSISTDTQYF. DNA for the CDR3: TGTGCCAGCACCCCAATTGGGAGTATCAGCACAGATACGCAGTATTTT.

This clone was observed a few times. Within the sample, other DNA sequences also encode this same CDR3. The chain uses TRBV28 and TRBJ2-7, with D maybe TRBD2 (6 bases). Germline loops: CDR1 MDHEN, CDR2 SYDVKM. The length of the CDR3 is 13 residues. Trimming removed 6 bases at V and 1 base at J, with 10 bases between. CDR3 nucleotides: TGTGCCAGCAGCCGGGACTCGTCCTACGAGCAGTACTTC. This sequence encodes CASSRDSSYEQYF.

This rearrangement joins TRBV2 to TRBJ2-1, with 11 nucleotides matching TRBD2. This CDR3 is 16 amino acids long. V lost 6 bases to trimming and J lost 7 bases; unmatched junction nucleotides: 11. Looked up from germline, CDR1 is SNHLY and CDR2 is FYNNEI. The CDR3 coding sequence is TGTGCCAGCAGGTTAGCGGGAGGGCACTTAGGAAATGAGCAGTTCTTC. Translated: CASRLAGGHLGNEQFF. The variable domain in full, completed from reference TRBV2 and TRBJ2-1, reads EPEVTQTPSHQVTQMGQEVILRCVPISNHLYFYWYRQILGQKVEFLVSFYNNEISEKSEIFDDQFSVERPDGSNFTLKIRSTKLEDSAMYFCASRLAGGHLGNEQFFGPGTRLTVL.

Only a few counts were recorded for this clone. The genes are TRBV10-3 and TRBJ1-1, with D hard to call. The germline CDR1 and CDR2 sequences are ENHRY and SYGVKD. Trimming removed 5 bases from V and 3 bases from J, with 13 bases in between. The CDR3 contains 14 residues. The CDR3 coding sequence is TGTGCCATCAGTTTAGATCGGGGTGACACTGAAGCTTTCTTT. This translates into CAISLDRGDTEAFF.

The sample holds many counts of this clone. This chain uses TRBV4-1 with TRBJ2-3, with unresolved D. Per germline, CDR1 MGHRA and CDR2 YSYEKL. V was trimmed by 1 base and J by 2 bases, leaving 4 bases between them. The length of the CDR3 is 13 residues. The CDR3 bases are TGCGCCAGCAGCCAAGGAGTCACAGATACGCAGTATTTT. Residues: CASSQGVTDTQYF.

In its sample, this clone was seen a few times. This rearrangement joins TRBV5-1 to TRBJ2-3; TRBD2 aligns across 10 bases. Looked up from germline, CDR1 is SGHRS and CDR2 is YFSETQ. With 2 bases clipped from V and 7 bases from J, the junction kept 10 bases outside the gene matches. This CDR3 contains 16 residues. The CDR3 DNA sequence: TGCGCCAGCAGCTTAGAGGGGACTAGCGCCCCAAATACGCAGTATTTT. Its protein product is CASSLEGTSAPNTQYF.

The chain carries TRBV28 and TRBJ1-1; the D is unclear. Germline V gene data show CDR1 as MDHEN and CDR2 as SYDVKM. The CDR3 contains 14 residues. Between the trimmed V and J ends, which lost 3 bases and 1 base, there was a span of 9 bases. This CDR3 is CASSLPDWNTEAFF. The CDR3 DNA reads TGTGCCAGCAGTTTGCCTGACTGGAACACTGAAGCTTTCTTT.

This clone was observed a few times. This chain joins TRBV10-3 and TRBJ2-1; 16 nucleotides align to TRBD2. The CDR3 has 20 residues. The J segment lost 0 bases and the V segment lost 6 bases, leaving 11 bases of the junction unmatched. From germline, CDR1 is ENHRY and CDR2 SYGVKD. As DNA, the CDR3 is TGTGCCATCAGCGGCGTCTCGGGACTAGCGGGGGGGAGCTCCTACAATGAGCAGTTCTTC. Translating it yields CAISGVSGLAGGSSYNEQFF.

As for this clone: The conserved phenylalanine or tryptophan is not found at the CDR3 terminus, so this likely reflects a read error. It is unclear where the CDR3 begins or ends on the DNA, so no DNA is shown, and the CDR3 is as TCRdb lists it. CDR3: CDSSRTEVYSTDTKYL. The rearrangement uses TRBV19 and TRBJ2-3; TRBD1 was called by the table and not checked on the DNA. The CDR3 sequence runs 16 residues, both termini included. The V gene's germline CDR1 is LNHDA and CDR2 SQIVND (reference sequence).

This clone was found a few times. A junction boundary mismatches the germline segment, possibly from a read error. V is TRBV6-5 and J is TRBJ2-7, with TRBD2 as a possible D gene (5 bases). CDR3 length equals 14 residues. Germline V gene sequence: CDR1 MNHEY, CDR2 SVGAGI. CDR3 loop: CARAPGPSSYAQYF. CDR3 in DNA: TGTGCCCGCGCCCCGGGTCCTAGCTCCTACGCGCAGTACTTC.

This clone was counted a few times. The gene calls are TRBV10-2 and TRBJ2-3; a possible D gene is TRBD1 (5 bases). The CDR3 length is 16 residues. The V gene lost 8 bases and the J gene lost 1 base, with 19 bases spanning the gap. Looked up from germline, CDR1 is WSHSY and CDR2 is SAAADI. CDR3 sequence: CASSRRQFRGTDTQYF. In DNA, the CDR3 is TGCGCCAGCTCCCGCCGACAGTTTCGCGGCACAGATACGCAGTATTTT.